This is a list of T cell receptor beta chains from one sample in a study of OX40 agonist ivuxolimab in advanced cancers. Sequencing was performed with immunoSEQ multiplex PCR; in TCRdb, only in-frame clones are kept and a portion is missing. Of roughly 56,000 clones listed, 86% are singletons. This specimen consisted of CD4+ or CD8+ T cells sorted from blood, obtained in a trial of the OX40 agonist ivuxolimab. Receptor source: an adult with an advanced solid tumor such as melanoma, head and neck, liver or kidney cancer. Each CDR3 is given with its conserved first and last residue. D genes are given only for firm matches. Clone size is shown for a subset of rows, as once, few, many or a class of expanded clone.

d_call: NA
v_call: TRBV29-1
clone_size: few
j_call: TRBJ1-4
cdr3_nt: TGCAGCGTTGTCATGGACAGAGACGAAAAACTGTTTTTT
cdr3_aa: CSVVMDRDEKLFF

d_call: NA
v_call: TRBV10-1
clone_size: NA
j_call: TRBJ2-5
cdr3_nt: TGCGCCAGCAGTGAGAAAGGTCGCCCGACCCAGTACTTC
cdr3_aa: CASSEKGRPTQYF

d_call: NA
v_call: TRBV30
clone_size: NA
j_call: TRBJ1-5
cdr3_nt: TGTGCCTGGAGTGCGGTCGGACGGAACAATCAGCCCCAGCATTTT
cdr3_aa: CAWSAVGRNNQPQHF

d_call: NA
v_call: TRBV30
clone_size: NA
j_call: TRBJ1-4
cdr3_nt: TGTGCCTGGTCGTCTGATGAAAAACTGTTTTTT
cdr3_aa: CAWSSDEKLFF

d_call: NA
v_call: TRBV4-2
clone_size: NA
j_call: TRBJ2-6
cdr3_nt: TGTGCCAGCAGCCAAGGGATGGGGCCTGGGGCCAACGTCCTGACTTTC
cdr3_aa: CASSQGMGPGANVLTF

d_call: NA
v_call: TRBV5-4
clone_size: NA
j_call: TRBJ2-7
cdr3_nt: TGTGCCAGCAGCCTAAAGGGGGGAGGGCGCGAGCAGTACTTC
cdr3_aa: CASSLKGGGREQYF

d_call: TRBD2
v_call: TRBV10-3
clone_size: NA
j_call: TRBJ2-3
cdr3_nt: TGTGCCACCCAAAAAGCGGGGGCAGATACGCAGTATTTT
cdr3_aa: CATQKAGADTQYF

d_call: TRBD2
v_call: TRBV18
clone_size: NA
j_call: TRBJ2-1
cdr3_nt: TGTGCCAGCTCAGCACCGGGACTAGCGGGGGGGACGGAGCAGTTCTTC
cdr3_aa: CASSAPGLAGGTEQFF

d_call: NA
v_call: TRBV28
clone_size: NA
j_call: TRBJ2-3
cdr3_nt: TGTGCCAGCAGGCCATCCGGGACTGGCACAGATACGCAGTATTTT
cdr3_aa: CASRPSGTGTDTQYF

d_call: TRBD1
v_call: TRBV2
clone_size: NA
j_call: TRBJ2-5
cdr3_nt: TGTGCCAGCATAGGGACAGGGGGCGAGACCCAGTACTTC
cdr3_aa: CASIGTGGETQYF

d_call: NA
v_call: TRBV19
clone_size: NA
j_call: TRBJ2-7
cdr3_nt: TGTGCCAGTAGTTCTTGGGGGGCAAACCACGAGCAGTACTTC
cdr3_aa: CASSSWGANHEQYF

d_call: NA
v_call: TRBV7-2
clone_size: NA
j_call: TRBJ2-1
cdr3_nt: TGTGCCAGCAGCCCCTCGAGGGGGGGGACCTACAATGAGCAGTTCTTC
cdr3_aa: CASSPSRGGTYNEQFF

d_call: NA
v_call: TRBV4-1
clone_size: NA
j_call: TRBJ2-7
cdr3_nt: TGCGCCAGCAGCTGGGGGGAGGGGGTCTCCTACGAGCAGTACTTC
cdr3_aa: CASSWGEGVSYEQYF

d_call: NA
v_call: TRBV10-3
clone_size: NA
j_call: TRBJ1-2
cdr3_nt: TGTGCCATCAGTGAGTCGAACGGGGGTGGCTACACCTTC
cdr3_aa: CAISESNGGGYTF

d_call: NA
v_call: TRBV27
clone_size: NA
j_call: TRBJ1-6
cdr3_nt: TGTGCCAGCGGACCCAGCGGGCTTAGTCCGAGCCGCGGTTCACTATGG
cdr3_aa: CASGPSGLSPSRGSLW

d_call: NA
v_call: TRBV18
clone_size: NA
j_call: TRBJ1-1
cdr3_nt: TGTGCCAGCTCACCAGGCCCAGGGGCTTACACTGAAGCTTTCTTT
cdr3_aa: CASSPGPGAYTEAFF

d_call: TRBD1
v_call: TRBV2
clone_size: NA
j_call: TRBJ2-3
cdr3_nt: TGTGCCAGCAGGGGGACAGGGTTTGATACGCAGTATTTT
cdr3_aa: CASRGTGFDTQYF

d_call: TRBD2
v_call: TRBV7-7
clone_size: NA
j_call: TRBJ2-5
cdr3_nt: TGTGCTAGCAGCTCGGGACAGGGAACTAGCGGGGGGGCTTTTGGAGAGACCCAGTACTTC
cdr3_aa: CASSSGQGTSGGAFGETQYF

d_call: NA
v_call: TRBV5-8
clone_size: NA
j_call: TRBJ2-7
cdr3_nt: TGTGCCAGCAGCCTCTACTCCTACGAGCAGTACTTC
cdr3_aa: CASSLYSYEQYF

d_call: NA
v_call: TRBV6-1
clone_size: NA
j_call: TRBJ1-1
cdr3_nt: TGTGCCAGCAGTGAAGCGGAGGGATTCGGCCGACCGGGAGAAGCTTTCTTT
cdr3_aa: CASSEAEGFGRPGEAFF

d_call: TRBD2
v_call: TRBV4-1
clone_size: few
j_call: TRBJ2-5
cdr3_nt: TGCGCCAGCAGCCAAGAGCGGGGGGGCCGGGAGACCCAGTACTTC
cdr3_aa: CASSQERGGRETQYF

d_call: NA
v_call: TRBV11-3
clone_size: NA
j_call: TRBJ2-2
cdr3_nt: TGTGCCAGCAGAAACACCGGGGAGCTGTTTTTT
cdr3_aa: CASRNTGELFF

d_call: NA
v_call: TRBV14
clone_size: NA
j_call: TRBJ1-2
cdr3_nt: TGTGCCAGCAGCCAAGAGACACTTTTTGGCTACACCTTC
cdr3_aa: CASSQETLFGYTF

d_call: NA
v_call: TRBV19
clone_size: once
j_call: TRBJ2-3
cdr3_nt: TGTGCCAGTAGTATAGCAGTTAGCACAGATACGCAGTATTTT
cdr3_aa: CASSIAVSTDTQYF

d_call: TRBD1
v_call: TRBV9
clone_size: once
j_call: TRBJ1-5
cdr3_nt: TGTGCCAGCAGCGTAGAGGAGACAGGGGGCAATCAGCCCCAGCATTTT
cdr3_aa: CASSVEETGGNQPQHF

d_call: NA
v_call: TRBV30
clone_size: NA
j_call: TRBJ2-5
cdr3_nt: TGTGCCTGGGGGACCGGGGGCCTGGGAGAGACCCAGTACTTC
cdr3_aa: CAWGTGGLGETQYF

d_call: TRBD1
v_call: TRBV7-6
clone_size: few
j_call: TRBJ1-6
cdr3_nt: TGTGCCAGCAGCTCCGACAGGGGGACTAGGTCACCCCTCCACTTT
cdr3_aa: CASSSDRGTRSPLHF

d_call: TRBD1
v_call: TRBV4-1
clone_size: NA
j_call: TRBJ2-3
cdr3_nt: TGCGCCAGCAGCCAGTTACACAGGGGGCGCGCAGATACGCAGTATTTT
cdr3_aa: CASSQLHRGRADTQYF

d_call: NA
v_call: TRBV11-3
clone_size: NA
j_call: TRBJ2-7
cdr3_nt: TGTGCCAGCAGCTTAGGTTTCCACGAGCAGTACTTC
cdr3_aa: CASSLGFHEQYF

d_call: NA
v_call: TRBV15
clone_size: NA
j_call: TRBJ2-7
cdr3_nt: TGTGCCACCAGCGGTATGACAGGCCCTACGATATACGAGCAGTACTTC
cdr3_aa: CATSGMTGPTIYEQYF

d_call: TRBD1
v_call: TRBV11-1
clone_size: NA
j_call: TRBJ2-3
cdr3_nt: TGTGCCAGCAGCAAAGGCCAAGGACAGGGGGCGTCCCTTTTT
cdr3_aa: CASSKGQGQGASLF

d_call: NA
v_call: TRBV18
clone_size: few
j_call: TRBJ1-3
cdr3_nt: TGTGCCAGCTCACCTGGGCAGCTTGACTCTGGAAACACCATATATTTT
cdr3_aa: CASSPGQLDSGNTIYF

d_call: NA
v_call: TRBV11-1
clone_size: NA
j_call: TRBJ2-3
cdr3_nt: TGTGCCAGCAGCCAGGGGGGCTACACAGATACGCAGTATTTT
cdr3_aa: CASSQGGYTDTQYF

d_call: TRBD2
v_call: TRBV6-5
clone_size: NA
j_call: TRBJ2-5
cdr3_nt: TGTGCCAGCAGTTACGCGGCGGGGGGGCCAGAGACCCAGTACTTC
cdr3_aa: CASSYAAGGPETQYF

d_call: NA
v_call: TRBV6-1
clone_size: NA
j_call: TRBJ1-2
cdr3_nt: TGTGCCAGCCGGACAGAAAATAACTATGGCTACACCTTC
cdr3_aa: CASRTENNYGYTF

d_call: TRBD1
v_call: TRBV6-5
clone_size: NA
j_call: TRBJ1-6
cdr3_nt: TGTGCCACCATGGGGGGATTGGGACAGTTGGTCTTT
cdr3_aa: CATMGGLGQLVF

d_call: TRBD2
v_call: TRBV7-2
clone_size: NA
j_call: TRBJ2-3
cdr3_nt: TGTGCCAGCAGCTTAGCTGCAGGACTAGCGGCTAGCACAGATACGCAGTATTTT
cdr3_aa: CASSLAAGLAASTDTQYF

d_call: NA
v_call: TRBV28
clone_size: NA
j_call: TRBJ1-2
cdr3_nt: TGTGCCAGCAGTTCCCCCCTCTATGGCTACACCTTC
cdr3_aa: CASSSPLYGYTF

d_call: NA
v_call: TRBV5-1
clone_size: NA
j_call: TRBJ1-5
cdr3_nt: TGCGCCAGCAGCTCCATGGCGGGGGATCAGCCCCAGCATTTT
cdr3_aa: CASSSMAGDQPQHF

d_call: TRBD2
v_call: TRBV7-7
clone_size: NA
j_call: TRBJ2-1
cdr3_nt: TGTGCTAGCAGCTCCCGGGCTAGCGGGGGGTTAAGTGAGCAGTTCTTC
cdr3_aa: CASSSRASGGLSEQFF

d_call: TRBD2
v_call: TRBV30
clone_size: NA
j_call: TRBJ2-1
cdr3_nt: TGTGCCTGGCAACTAGCGGGGGAGTACAATGAGCAGTTCTTC
cdr3_aa: CAWQLAGEYNEQFF

d_call: NA
v_call: TRBV5-6
clone_size: NA
j_call: TRBJ1-1
cdr3_nt: TGTGCCAGCAGCTTGGACAACTGGGTAGGGGAAGCTTTCTTT
cdr3_aa: CASSLDNWVGEAFF

d_call: NA
v_call: TRBV9
clone_size: few
j_call: TRBJ1-6
cdr3_nt: TGTGCCAGCAGCATCGAGGGAGGGTCACCCCTCCACTTT
cdr3_aa: CASSIEGGSPLHF

d_call: TRBD2
v_call: TRBV5-1
clone_size: NA
j_call: TRBJ2-2
cdr3_nt: TGCGCCAGCAGCTTACTAGCGGGGAGCACCGGGGAGCTGTTTTTT
cdr3_aa: CASSLLAGSTGELFF

d_call: TRBD1
v_call: TRBV9
clone_size: NA
j_call: TRBJ2-2
cdr3_nt: TGTGCCAGCACGAGGGACAGGGCTCGAGGCGGGGAGCTGTTTTTT
cdr3_aa: CASTRDRARGGELFF

d_call: NA
v_call: TRBV7-8
clone_size: NA
j_call: TRBJ1-1
cdr3_nt: TGTGCCAGCTTTCGGGCAGAGGCTGAAGCTTTCTTT
cdr3_aa: CASFRAEAEAFF

d_call: NA
v_call: TRBV11-2
clone_size: NA
j_call: TRBJ2-1
cdr3_nt: TGTGCCAGCAGCTTGGGCAGTGGGAGTTGGAGTGAGCAGTTCTTC
cdr3_aa: CASSLGSGSWSEQFF

d_call: TRBD1
v_call: TRBV7-9
clone_size: NA
j_call: TRBJ2-7
cdr3_nt: TGTGCCAGCAGCTTAATGCAGGGGGCTGGTGAGCAGTACTTC
cdr3_aa: CASSLMQGAGEQYF

d_call: TRBD1
v_call: TRBV2
clone_size: NA
j_call: TRBJ2-2
cdr3_nt: TGTGCCAGCAGTAGGACAGGTGAAAACACCGGGGAGCTGTTTTTT
cdr3_aa: CASSRTGENTGELFF

d_call: NA
v_call: TRBV6-4
clone_size: once
j_call: TRBJ2-3
cdr3_nt: TGTGCCAGCAGGAAGGGGGGCACAGATACGCAGTATTTT
cdr3_aa: CASRKGGTDTQYF

d_call: TRBD1
v_call: TRBV29-1
clone_size: NA
j_call: TRBJ1-3
cdr3_nt: TGCAGCGTTAACAGGGGACCTGGAAACACCATATATTTT
cdr3_aa: CSVNRGPGNTIYF

d_call: NA
v_call: TRBV5-1
clone_size: NA
j_call: TRBJ2-5
cdr3_nt: TGCGCCAGCAGCTTGGGGGTGGGGACGGCAGAGACCCAGTACTTC
cdr3_aa: CASSLGVGTAETQYF

d_call: NA
v_call: TRBV19
clone_size: NA
j_call: TRBJ1-5
cdr3_nt: TGTGCCAGTAGTATGCCAGATCAGCCCCAGCATTTT
cdr3_aa: CASSMPDQPQHF

d_call: NA
v_call: TRBV7-2
clone_size: few
j_call: TRBJ1-2
cdr3_nt: TGTGCCAGCAGCCGGATCTGGGGGGAAAAAAATGGCTACACCTTC
cdr3_aa: CASSRIWGEKNGYTF

d_call: NA
v_call: TRBV19
clone_size: NA
j_call: TRBJ1-1
cdr3_nt: TGTGCCAGTAGTATCGTATTCTATCGGAAAATGAACACTGAAGCTTTCTTT
cdr3_aa: CASSIVFYRKMNTEAFF

d_call: TRBD1
v_call: TRBV28
clone_size: NA
j_call: TRBJ2-7
cdr3_nt: TGTGCCAGCAGACCGGGACAGGCGTACGAGCAGTACTTC
cdr3_aa: CASRPGQAYEQYF

d_call: NA
v_call: TRBV12-5
clone_size: NA
j_call: TRBJ1-5
cdr3_nt: TGTGCTAGTGCCCTAGACAGTGGTCAGCCCCAGCATTTT
cdr3_aa: CASALDSGQPQHF

d_call: NA
v_call: TRBV28
clone_size: NA
j_call: TRBJ2-5
cdr3_nt: TGTGCCAGCAGCCGGGACATAAGAAACAAGTACCAAGAGACCCAGTACTTC
cdr3_aa: CASSRDIRNKYQETQYF

d_call: NA
v_call: TRBV6-5
clone_size: NA
j_call: TRBJ2-7
cdr3_nt: TGTGCCAGCAGTTCTACAGGTTACGAGCAGTACTTC
cdr3_aa: CASSSTGYEQYF

d_call: TRBD2
v_call: TRBV7-6
clone_size: NA
j_call: TRBJ2-2
cdr3_nt: TGTGCCAGCAGCCCGAAACTAGCGGGGCCAGTGGACACCGGGGAGCTGTTTTTT
cdr3_aa: CASSPKLAGPVDTGELFF